The 24 T cell receptor beta chains below come from one sample, sequenced in a study of cytomegalovirus exposure and HLA in healthy donors. Vbeta (60) and Jbeta (13) primers were used in the PCR. Assay used: immunoSEQ multiplex PCR; TCRdb lists only in-frame clones, some missing. The profile shows 150,000 to 200,000 clones, roughly 82% of them singletons. The specimen sequenced was PBMCs. Source of these receptors: a man aged 50 to 60 in good health and CMV-seropositive.

The chain couples TRBV6-1 to TRBJ1-1; tentative D call: TRBD1 (5 bases). This CDR3 has 12 amino acids. Trimming removed 10 bases from V and 3 bases from J, with 12 bases in between. Germline CDR1 is MNHNS and CDR2 is SASEGT. This CDR3 is CATTTAYTEAFF. DNA of the CDR3: TGTGCCACCACGACAGCTTACACTGAAGCTTTCTTT.

The rearrangement joins TRBV4-2 to TRBJ2-5; the match to TRBD1 covers 7 bases. The length of the CDR3 is 17 residues. J gave up 5 bases and V 1 base, and 13 bases lay outside the gene matches. Germline CDR1 reads LGHNA; CDR2 reads YNFKEQ. For the CDR3, the DNA is TGTGCCAGCAGCCAAGCTAGGGGGCTCTTCGGGGCGGAGACCCAGTACTTC. Encoded protein: CASSQARGLFGAETQYF.

The chain recombines TRBV5-8 with TRBJ1-2; perhaps TRBD1 as D (5 bases). Germline assignment: CDR1 SGHTS and CDR2 YDEGEE. Trimming took off 4 bases at V and 6 bases at J, with 16 bases between the two ends. CDR3 size: 14 residues. The CDR3: CASSRRGREDGYTF. Written as DNA, the CDR3 is TGTGCCAGCAGCCGCCGGGGGAGGGAGGATGGCTACACCTTC.

The chain is built from TRBV7-9 and TRBJ1-4, with D possibly being TRBD1 (5 bases). The CDR3 is made up of 15 amino acids. CDR1 is SEHNR and CDR2 is FQNEAQ in the germline V gene (reference sequence). V lost 7 bases, J lost 2 bases, and 14 bases lay in between. CDR3 protein: CASTSGEGTNEKLFF. CDR3 coding DNA: TGTGCCAGCACCTCCGGGGAGGGGACTAATGAAAAACTGTTTTTT.

This chain connects TRBV27 to TRBJ1-3; 8 positions match TRBD1. V was clipped by 6 bases and J by 0 bases; unmatched bases: 10. Germline assignment: CDR1 MNHEY and CDR2 SMNVEV (reference sequence). This CDR3 contains 17 residues. CDR3 DNA sequence: TGTGCCAGCAGACGCGACAGGGGCCTCGGCTCTGGAAACACCATATATTTT. This encodes CASRRDRGLGSGNTIYF.

V is TRBV6-5 and J is TRBJ1-4, with D uncertain. V was pared by 3 bases and J by 8 bases, with 13 bases between. CDR1 MNHEY and CDR2 SVGAGI come from the germline V gene. This CDR3 is built from 14 residues. The CDR3 DNA sequence: TGTGCCAGCAGTTATATTGAGGGAGGAGAAAAACTGTTTTTT. This codes for CASSYIEGGEKLFF.

This sequence joins TRBV7-6 and TRBJ2-7, with a weak D call TRBD2 (6 bases). CDR1 and CDR2 (germline): SGHVS, FNYEAQ. The ends were cut back, 0 bases at V and 3 bases at J, with 6 bases in the middle. The CDR3 sequence is 13 residues long. CDR3 in amino acids: CASSLAGGYEQYF. In DNA, the CDR3 is TGTGCCAGCAGCTTAGCGGGGGGCTACGAGCAGTACTTC.

A remark on this clone: The junction departs from the called germline gene at one end, perhaps through a read error. V usage is TRBV2 and J usage is TRBJ1-2; 8 bases are shared with TRBD1. The CDR3 is 13 residues long. Germline CDR1 reads SNHLY; CDR2 reads FYNNEI. The CDR3 DNA is TGTGCCAGCAGTGAGACAGGGGACTATGGCTACGCCTTC. Residues: CASSETGDYGYAF.

This CDR3 reads CASSLSTGGIPEQYF. CDR3 sequence (DNA): TGTGCCAGCAGTTTATCGACAGGGGGGATCCCCGAGCAGTACTTC. This chain uses TRBV27 with TRBJ2-7; 9 nucleotides agree with TRBD1. The length of the CDR3 is 15 residues. Germline lookup yields CDR1 MNHEY and CDR2 SMNVEV (reference sequence). Losses at the gene ends were 0 bases for V and 6 bases for J; bases not matched to a gene: 6.

The V and J genes are TRBV25-1 and TRBJ2-5; 11 bases line up with TRBD1. The germline gives CDR1 MGHDK, CDR2 SYGVNS. The J segment lost 11 bases and the V segment lost 5 bases, leaving 10 bases of the junction unmatched. CDR3 length: 14 amino acids. The CDR3 reads CASSRRDRGYEQYF. DNA of the CDR3: TGTGCCAGCAGTCGCCGGGACAGGGGGTATGAGCAGTACTTC.

A word on this clone: The junction and the germline gene differ at one end; a read error may be behind it. The chain has TRBV7-9 and TRBJ1-2; perhaps TRBD1 as D (6 bases). Germline V lookup: CDR1 SEHNR, CDR2 FQNEAQ (reference sequence). This CDR3 has 17 residues. The CDR3 sequence: CSSSLVLGARISYGYTF. In DNA form, the CDR3 reads TGTTCCAGCAGCTTAGTCCTGGGGGCGCGTATATCCTATGGCTACACCTTC.

This clone was found a few times. The chain joins TRBV27 to TRBJ2-4; possible D gene TRBD2, 5 bases. CDR3 size: 15 residues. Germline assignment: CDR1 MNHEY and CDR2 SMNVEV (reference sequence). The V and J ends lost 4 bases and 2 bases respectively, with 12 bases between them. CDR3 nucleotides: TGTGCCAGCAGTTCCCCGGGAAGGACCAAAAACATTCAGTACTTC. Amino acids: CASSSPGRTKNIQYF.

The rearrangement joins TRBV7-3 to TRBJ1-1; the D gene is possibly TRBD1 (5 bases). The CDR3 totals 16 residues. Germline V gene data show CDR1 as SGHTA and CDR2 as FQGTGA. Deletions cut 1 base from V and 1 base from J, with 13 bases between. As DNA, the CDR3 is TGTGCCAGCAGCTTAATCCCAGGGCTGGGGAACACTGAAGCTTTCTTT. Translated: CASSLIPGLGNTEAFF.

This chain uses TRBV15 with TRBJ2-1; 11 bases align to TRBD2. Per the germline V gene, CDR1 is LNHNV and CDR2 is YYDKDF (reference sequence). The ends lost 5 bases at V and 4 bases at J; junction bases unmatched: 7. CDR3 size: 16 residues. CDR3 sequence reads: CATSPRASGGYNEQFF. In DNA, the CDR3 is TGTGCCACCAGCCCCCGGGCTAGCGGGGGGTACAATGAGCAGTTCTTC.

This clone was seen just once. This sequence joins TRBV6-6 and TRBJ2-5; 8 nucleotides agree with TRBD1. The V gene end was trimmed by 2 bases and the J gene end by 2 bases; junction bases not matched to a gene: 4. Per germline, CDR1 MNHNY and CDR2 SVGAGI (reference sequence). The CDR3 consists of 15 residues. The DNA for the CDR3 is TGTGCCAGCAGTTACCCCGGACAGGGACAAGAGACCCAGTACTTC. This translates into CASSYPGQGQETQYF.

This clone showed up just once. This sequence joins TRBV5-6 and TRBJ1-6; a possible D gene is TRBD1 (5 bases). The length of the CDR3 is 16 residues. Germline V gene lookup returns CDR1 SGHDT and CDR2 YYEEEE. V lost 2 bases, J lost 7 bases, and 16 bases lay in between. The CDR3 spells CASSFVGARENSPLHF. For the CDR3, the DNA is TGTGCCAGCAGCTTTGTCGGGGCTCGGGAGAATTCACCCCTCCACTTT. Variable domain in full (rest from reference TRBV5-6 and TRBJ1-6): DAGVTQSPTHLIKTRGQQVTLRCSPKSGHDTVSWYQQALGQGPQFIFQYYEEEERQRGNFPDRFSGHQFPNYSSELNVNALLLGDSALYLCASSFVGARENSPLHFGNGTRLTVT.

The chain carries TRBV10-2 and TRBJ1-5; the D gene is possibly TRBD1 (6 bases). Per the germline V gene, CDR1 is WSHSY and CDR2 is SAAADI. V lost 3 bases and J lost 2, with 11 bases in between. The CDR3 length is 15 residues. CDR3 sequence reads: CASSEQGRRNQPQHF. The CDR3 DNA follows: TGCGCCAGCAGTGAACAGGGCAGGCGCAATCAGCCCCAGCATTTT.

CDR3 sequence (DNA): TGCAGCGTCCTTGGGGGGACAGGGCAGGGGGGACCCACAGATACGCAGTATTTT. Translated, it gives CSVLGGTGQGGPTDTQYF. This chain links TRBV29-1 with TRBJ2-3; TRBD1 agrees at 9 bases. The CDR3 sequence is 18 residues long. The V and J ends lost 6 bases and 2 bases, in that order; junction bases with no gene match: 18. Germline CDR1 reads SQVTM; CDR2 reads ANQGSEA.

The chain joins TRBV7-9 to TRBJ2-5; possible D gene TRBD2, 5 bases. Germline V lookup: CDR1 SEHNR, CDR2 FQNEAQ (reference sequence). The ends were cut back, 5 bases at V and 11 bases at J, with 12 bases in the middle. The CDR3 is made up of 11 amino acids. CDR3 in DNA: TGTGCCAGCAGCCGCGGGCTTCCACAGTACTTC. It encodes CASSRGLPQYF.

CDR3 sequence reads: CASSLSPARGLGGNEQFF. The CDR3 DNA reads TGTGCCAGCAGCTTAAGCCCCGCGAGGGGACTAGGGGGCAATGAGCAGTTCTTC. The J gene is TRBJ2-1, the V gene TRBV7-3; 8 nucleotides align to TRBD2. The CDR3 consists of 18 residues. Per germline, CDR1 SGHTA and CDR2 FQGTGA. J gave up 6 bases and V 1 base, and 14 bases lay outside the gene matches.

This chain links TRBV19 with TRBJ2-2; 8 bases are shared with TRBD2. CDR3 length: 15 residues. Trimming cost V 2 bases and J 4 bases; bases outside gene matches: 3. Germline V lookup: CDR1 LNHDA, CDR2 SQIVND (reference sequence). The CDR3 spells CASSILAGSTGELFF. The CDR3 region has the DNA TGTGCCAGTAGTATATTAGCGGGGAGCACCGGGGAGCTGTTTTTT. The whole variable domain, filled in from reference TRBV19 and TRBJ2-2, reads DGGITQSPKYLFRKEGQNVTLSCEQNLNHDAMYWYRQDPGQGLRLIYYSQIVNDFQKGDIAEGYSVSREKKESFPLTVTSAQKNPTAFYLCASSILAGSTGELFFGEGSRLTVL.

The rearrangement uses TRBV6-5 and TRBJ1-6; D uncertain. Germline-derived CDR1 and CDR2 are MNHEY and SVGAGI. The CDR3 extends over 15 amino acids. Trimming removed 4 bases at V and 6 bases at J, with 13 bases between. CDR3 in DNA: TGTGCCAGCAGTTCACGGGGTTCCCTTAATTCACCCCTCCACTTT. Amino acids: CASSSRGSLNSPLHF.

This chain uses TRBV6-1 with TRBJ1-2, with D hard to call. This CDR3 region has 13 residues. CDR1 is MNHNS, CDR2 SASEGT, per germline. The V gene lost 1 base and the J gene lost 13 bases, with 16 bases spanning the gap. The CDR3 is CASSEDSRTLSTF. The CDR3 bases are TGTGCCAGCAGTGAAGATAGCAGAACCTTAAGCACCTTC.

The chain is built from TRBV11-1 and TRBJ2-3; TRBD1 agrees at 11 bases. The length of the CDR3 is 15 residues. Germline CDR1 and CDR2: SGHAT and FQDESV (reference sequence). V shed 5 bases, J shed 5 bases, and the junction held 6 bases outside the gene matches. The CDR3 DNA sequence: TGTGCCAGCAGCCATGGACAGGGGGCGGGAGATACGCAGTATTTT. Translating gives CASSHGQGAGDTQYF.